The rows below give T cell receptor beta chains drawn from one sample of a study of T cell responses to AZD1222 COVID-19 vaccine. Repertoires were generated with immunoSEQ multiplex PCR, while TCRdb's copy carries only in-frame clones and drops some. The repertoire consists of about 150,000 clones, with about 90% occurring once and the leading ten covering 5%. Sample: peripheral blood, taken on day 0 of AZD1222 vaccination. Receptors were obtained from an adult in good health. The CDR3 runs from the conserved cysteine through the conserved F or W. Each record gives: J gene, D gene, clone size, V gene, CDR3 protein, CDR3 DNA. The D gene is left open where the match is weak. Size is stated for part of the rows, as once, few or many counts, or as a class when the clone is expanded.

TRBJ2-1,TRBD2,-,TRBV5-1,CASSLPGLANEQFF,TGCGCCAGCAGCTTGCCTGGACTAGCGAATGAGCAGTTCTTC
TRBJ2-4,-,-,TRBV7-6,CASSFGSGTNIQYF,TGTGCCAGCAGCTTCGGTTCCGGAACGAACATTCAGTACTTC
TRBJ1-2,-,-,TRBV6-2/TRBV6-3,CASSYFPPRVIRYGYTF,TGTGCCAGCAGTTACTTCCCACCCAGGGTGATAAGGTATGGCTACACCTTC
TRBJ1-5,-,-,TRBV7-2,CASSLEVGQPQHF,TGTGCCAGCAGCTTAGAAGTTGGCCAGCCCCAGCATTTT
TRBJ2-7,-,-,TRBV7-9,CASRSGSYEQYF,TGTGCCAGCCGTAGCGGTTCCTACGAGCAGTACTTC
TRBJ1-2,TRBD1,-,TRBV19,CASSIGQGDGYTF,TGTGCCAGTAGTATCGGGCAGGGGGATGGCTACACCTTC
TRBJ1-1,-,-,TRBV3-1/TRBV3-2,CASSQDRRRGAEAFF,TGTGCCAGCAGCCAAGATAGAAGGCGGGGGGCTGAAGCTTTCTTT
TRBJ2-3,TRBD2,-,TRBV27,CASSQGGTSGSGWDTQYF,TGTGCCAGCAGTCAAGGGGGTACTAGCGGGAGTGGGTGGGATACGCAGTATTTT
TRBJ2-2,-,once,TRBV2,CASRDKFRLNTGELFF,TGTGCCAGCCGGGACAAATTTAGGCTGAACACCGGGGAGCTGTTTTTT
TRBJ1-4,-,once,TRBV2,CASSEEGVGEKLFF,TGTGCCAGCAGTGAGGAGGGGGTCGGTGAAAAACTGTTTTTT
TRBJ2-2,TRBD1,-,TRBV3-1/TRBV3-2,CASSPHPTGGVLNTGELFF,TGTGCCAGCAGCCCCCATCCTACAGGGGGCGTGCTCAACACCGGGGAGCTGTTTTTT
TRBJ1-5,-,-,TRBV19,CASSMSGGNQPQHF,TGTGCCAGTAGTATGTCCGGGGGGAATCAGCCCCAGCATTTT
TRBJ1-6,TRBD1,-,TRBV9,CASSGDSNSPLHF,TGTGCCAGCAGCGGGGACAGTAATTCACCCCTCCACTTT
TRBJ2-2,-,-,TRBV28,CASWAGFTGELFF,TGTGCCAGCTGGGCGGGTTTCACCGGGGAGCTGTTTTTT
TRBJ2-2,-,-,TRBV7-9,CASSFRGVSNTGELFF,TGTGCCAGCAGCTTTAGAGGGGTATCGAACACCGGGGAGCTGTTTTTT
TRBJ2-3,-,-,TRBV6-4,CASRQGPTDTQYF,TGTGCCAGCAGACAGGGTCCGACAGATACGCAGTATTTT